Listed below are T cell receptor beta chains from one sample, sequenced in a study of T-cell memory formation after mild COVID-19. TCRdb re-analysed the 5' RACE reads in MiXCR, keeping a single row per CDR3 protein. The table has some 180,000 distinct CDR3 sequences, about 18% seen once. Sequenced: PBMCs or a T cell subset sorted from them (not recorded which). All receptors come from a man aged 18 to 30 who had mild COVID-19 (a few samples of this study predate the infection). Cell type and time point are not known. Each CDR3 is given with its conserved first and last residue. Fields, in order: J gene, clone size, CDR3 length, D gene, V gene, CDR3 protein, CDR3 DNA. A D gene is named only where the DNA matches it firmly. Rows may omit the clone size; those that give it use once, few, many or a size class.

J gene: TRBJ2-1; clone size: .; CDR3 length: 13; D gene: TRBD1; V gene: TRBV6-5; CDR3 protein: CASAGQGSTEQFF; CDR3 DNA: TGTGCCTCAGCGGGACAGGGGTCAACTGAGCAGTTCTTC
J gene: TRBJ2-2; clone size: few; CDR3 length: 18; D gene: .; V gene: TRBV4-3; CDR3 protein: CASSQDPPLATNTGELFF; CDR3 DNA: TGCGCCAGCAGCCAAGATCCCCCCCTAGCCACGAACACCGGGGAGCTGTTTTTT
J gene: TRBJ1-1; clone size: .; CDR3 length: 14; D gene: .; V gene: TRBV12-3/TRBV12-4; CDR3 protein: CASSFQEQNTEAFF; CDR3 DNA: TGTGCCAGCAGTTTTCAGGAGCAAAACACTGAAGCTTTCTTT
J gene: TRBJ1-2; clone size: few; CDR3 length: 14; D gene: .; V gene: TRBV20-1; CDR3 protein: CSAPAGTLNYGYTF; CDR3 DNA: TGCAGTGCTCCGGCAGGGACACTTAACTATGGCTACACCTTC
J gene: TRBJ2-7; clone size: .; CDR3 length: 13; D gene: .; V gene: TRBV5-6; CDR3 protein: CASSLRAIYEQYF; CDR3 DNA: TGTGCCAGCAGCTTGAGGGCCATCTACGAGCAGTACTTC
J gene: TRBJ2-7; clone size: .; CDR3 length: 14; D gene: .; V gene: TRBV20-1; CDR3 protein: CSASYRQVPYEQYF; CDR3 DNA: TGCAGTGCTTCTTACCGACAGGTCCCCTACGAGCAGTACTTC
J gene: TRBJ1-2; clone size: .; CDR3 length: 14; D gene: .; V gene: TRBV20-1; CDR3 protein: CSAGPLLSLYGYTF; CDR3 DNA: TGCAGTGCCGGCCCGCTGCTGAGCCTCTATGGCTACACCTTC
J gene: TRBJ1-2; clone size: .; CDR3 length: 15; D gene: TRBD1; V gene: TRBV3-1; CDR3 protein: CASSRAAGTGYGYTF; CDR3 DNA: TGTGCCAGCAGCCGCGCCGCCGGGACAGGCTATGGCTACACCTTC
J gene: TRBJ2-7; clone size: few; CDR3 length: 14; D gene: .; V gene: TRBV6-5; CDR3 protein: CASSSARGSYEQYF; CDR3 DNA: TGTGCCAGCAGCAGTGCTAGGGGATCCTACGAGCAGTACTTC
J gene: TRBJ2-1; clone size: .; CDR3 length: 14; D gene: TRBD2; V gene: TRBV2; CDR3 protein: CASSDVAGGQEQFF; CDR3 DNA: TGTGCCAGCAGTGACGTAGCGGGGGGGCAGGAGCAGTTCTTC
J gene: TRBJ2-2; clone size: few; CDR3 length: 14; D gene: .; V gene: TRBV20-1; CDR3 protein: CSAKQGANTGELFF; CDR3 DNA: TGCAGTGCTAAACAGGGCGCGAACACCGGGGAGCTGTTTTTT
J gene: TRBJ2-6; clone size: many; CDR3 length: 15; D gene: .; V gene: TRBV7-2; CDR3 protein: CASSLDSSGANVLTF; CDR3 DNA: TGTGCCAGCAGCTTAGACAGCTCTGGGGCCAACGTCCTGACTTTC
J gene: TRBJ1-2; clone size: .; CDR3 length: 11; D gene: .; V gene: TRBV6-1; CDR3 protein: CASSMRGGYTF; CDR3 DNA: TGTGCCAGCAGTATGAGGGGCGGCTACACCTTC
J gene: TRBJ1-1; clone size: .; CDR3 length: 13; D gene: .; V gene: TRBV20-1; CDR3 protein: CSARGLHNTEAFF; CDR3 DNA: TGCAGTGCTAGAGGGTTACATAACACTGAAGCTTTCTTT
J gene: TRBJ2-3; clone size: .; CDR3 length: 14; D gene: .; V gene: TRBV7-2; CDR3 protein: CASSLYGPTDTQYF; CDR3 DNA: TGTGCCAGCAGCTTATACGGCCCCACAGATACGCAGTATTTT
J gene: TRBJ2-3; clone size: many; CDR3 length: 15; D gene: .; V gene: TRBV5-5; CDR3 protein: CASSLVQGQTDTQYF; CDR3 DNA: TGTGCCAGCAGCTTGGTACAGGGTCAGACAGATACGCAGTATTTT
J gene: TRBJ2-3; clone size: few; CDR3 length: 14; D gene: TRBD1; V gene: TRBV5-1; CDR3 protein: CASTLDRGEDTQYF; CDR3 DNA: TGCGCCAGCACCCTAGACAGGGGGGAAGATACGCAGTATTTT
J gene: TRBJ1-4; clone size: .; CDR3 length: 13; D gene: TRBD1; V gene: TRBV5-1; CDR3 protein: CASSQDRGEKLFF; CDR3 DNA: TGCGCCAGCAGCCAGGACAGGGGCGAAAAACTGTTTTTT
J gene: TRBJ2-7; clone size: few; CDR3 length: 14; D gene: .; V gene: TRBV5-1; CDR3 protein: CASSYLTANYEQYF; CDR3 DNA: TGCGCCAGCAGCTATTTGACTGCAAACTACGAGCAGTACTTC
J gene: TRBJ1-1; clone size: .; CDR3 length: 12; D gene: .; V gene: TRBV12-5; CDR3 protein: CASGLGQGVAFF; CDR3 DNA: TGTGCTAGTGGTTTGGGTCAGGGTGTGGCTTTCTTT
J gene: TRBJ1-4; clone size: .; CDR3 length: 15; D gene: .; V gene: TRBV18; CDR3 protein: CASSSPGVANEKLFF; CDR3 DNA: TGTGCCAGCTCGAGTCCAGGGGTGGCTAATGAAAAACTGTTTTTT
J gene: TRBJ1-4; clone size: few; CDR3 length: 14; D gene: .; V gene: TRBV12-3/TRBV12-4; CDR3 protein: CASSFGTVGEKLFF; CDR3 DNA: TGTGCCAGCAGTTTCGGGACGGTAGGGGAAAAACTGTTTTTT